The rows below give T cell receptor beta chains drawn from one sample of a study of breast tumors, draining lymph nodes, adjacent tissues. From the multiplex PCR reads, TCRdb called clonotypes with MiXCR, one entry per CDR3 protein. The repertoire holds about 200,000 distinct CDR3 sequences, with approximately 31% as singletons. The sequenced sample consisted of axillary lymph node tissue. All receptors derive from a female donor with breast cancer. Some clones in this sample may be carry-over from other donors' samples. CDR3s include the opening cysteine and the closing phenylalanine or tryptophan. The D gene is left open where the match is weak. Expanded clones get a size class; other rows say once, few or many, or leave the size out.

cdr3_length	j_call	d_call	clone_size	v_call	cdr3_aa	cdr3_nt
15	TRBJ2-2	NA	many	TRBV29-1	CSVNPGSGRTGELFF	TGCAGCGTTAATCCGGGAAGCGGGCGGACCGGGGAGCTGTTTTTT
15	TRBJ1-4	NA	NA	TRBV6-4	CASSDSGLTNEKLFF	TGTGCCAGCAGTGACTCTGGTTTAACTAATGAAAAACTGTTTTTT
16	TRBJ1-1	TRBD1	NA	TRBV7-3	CASSLSPRGTGGEAFF	TGTGCCAGCAGCCTCAGCCCTAGAGGGACAGGGGGCGAAGCTTTCTTT
12	TRBJ2-1	NA	NA	TRBV5-8	CASSSVVAEQFF	TGTGCCAGCAGCTCTGTTGTTGCTGAGCAGTTCTTC
14	TRBJ1-1	NA	NA	TRBV20-1	CSARDPRSNTEAFF	TGCAGTGCTAGAGATCCCAGATCGAACACTGAAGCTTTCTTT
15	TRBJ2-7	TRBD2	NA	TRBV5-4	CASSLASGLPGEQYF	TGTGCCAGCAGCTTGGCTTCGGGACTACCGGGAGAGCAGTACTTC
16	TRBJ2-5	NA	NA	TRBV10-3	CAISERTGGLGETQYF	TGTGCCATCAGTGAGCGGACCGGGGGCCTGGGAGAGACCCAGTACTTC
16	TRBJ1-3	NA	many	TRBV5-1	CASSLGNSASGNTIYF	TGCGCCAGCAGCTTGGGAAACAGCGCCTCTGGAAACACCATATATTTT
14	TRBJ1-4	NA	many	TRBV7-8	CASSSAGQGEKLFF	TGTGCCAGCAGCTCAGCGGGGCAGGGAGAAAAACTGTTTTTT
10	TRBJ1-6	NA	NA	TRBV20-1	CSARTGRLHF	TGCAGTGCTAGAACAGGGAGACTCCACTTT
16	TRBJ1-3	TRBD1	many	TRBV7-7	CASSLDRVFSGNTIYF	TGTGCTAGCAGCTTAGACAGGGTCTTCTCTGGAAACACCATATATTTT
13	TRBJ1-2	TRBD1	NA	TRBV20-1	CSASGQGGYGYTF	TGCAGTGCTAGTGGACAGGGCGGCTATGGCTACACCTTC
13	TRBJ1-2	NA	many	TRBV6-5	CASSYEALGGYTF	TGTGCCAGCAGTTACGAAGCGCTGGGCGGCTACACCTTC
17	TRBJ2-5	TRBD2	many	TRBV5-1	CAGSLGDYSGGEVTQYF	TGCGCCGGCAGCTTGGGCGACTACTCGGGAGGCGAAGTGACCCAGTACTTC
14	TRBJ1-2	NA	many	TRBV10-2	CASSVRTKNYGYTF	TGCGCCAGCAGTGTCAGGACAAAAAACTATGGCTACACCTTC
16	TRBJ1-2	TRBD1	many	TRBV24-1	CATSDPGQASNYGYTF	TGTGCCACCAGTGACCCTGGACAGGCCAGCAACTATGGCTACACCTTC
14	TRBJ1-6	TRBD1	NA	TRBV15	CATSSTPGGSPLHF	TGTGCCACCAGTTCGACCCCAGGGGGTTCACCCCTCCACTTT
16	TRBJ2-5	TRBD2	NA	TRBV12-3/TRBV12-4	CASSFRQTSDQETQYF	TGTGCCAGCAGTTTTCGACAGACTAGCGACCAAGAGACCCAGTACTTC
16	TRBJ2-1	NA	many	TRBV9	CASSVEEGDPADEQFF	TGTGCCAGCAGCGTAGAGGAGGGGGACCCGGCCGATGAGCAGTTCTTC
13	TRBJ2-5	NA	many	TRBV2	CASRERSEETQYF	TGTGCCAGCAGAGAACGATCCGAGGAGACCCAGTACTTC
14	TRBJ1-2	NA	few	TRBV6-2/TRBV6-3	CASSYSRGYYGYTF	TGTGCCAGCAGTTACTCGCGGGGGTACTATGGCTACACCTTC
14	TRBJ2-1	NA	few	TRBV27	CASARSGAYNEQFF	TGTGCCAGCGCACGTAGCGGAGCCTACAATGAGCAGTTCTTC
14	TRBJ1-2	NA	many	TRBV6-5	CASRYKPDSYGYTF	TGTGCCAGCAGGTACAAGCCGGACAGCTATGGCTACACCTTC
13	TRBJ1-5	NA	NA	TRBV2	CASSEEVNRPQHF	TGTGCCAGCAGCGAAGAAGTGAATCGGCCCCAGCATTTT
16	TRBJ2-1	TRBD2	NA	TRBV12-3/TRBV12-4	CASSRGLAGGPGEQFF	TGTGCCAGCAGTCGAGGACTAGCGGGAGGGCCAGGTGAGCAGTTCTTC
15	TRBJ2-3	NA	many	TRBV6-1	CASSDIGRETDTQYF	TGTGCCAGCAGTGACATTGGTCGGGAGACAGATACGCAGTATTTT
13	TRBJ2-5	NA	many	TRBV20-1	CSADRRGLETQYF	TGCAGTGCTGACCGACGCGGGTTGGAGACCCAGTACTTC
15	TRBJ1-1	NA	few	TRBV14	CASSQRLAGLTEAFF	TGTGCCAGCAGCCAACGACTGGCAGGGCTCACTGAAGCTTTCTTT
16	TRBJ2-2	NA	NA	TRBV3-1	CASSRAVSRDTGGLFF	TGTGCCAGCAGCCGGGCGGTTAGCCGCGACACCGGGGGGCTGTTTTTT
15	TRBJ2-5	NA	many	TRBV5-8	CASSLALARQETQYF	TGTGCCAGCAGCTTGGCGTTGGCCAGACAAGAGACCCAGTACTTC
16	TRBJ2-1	NA	NA	TRBV6-2/TRBV6-3	CASSPGRVHSYNEQFF	TGTGCCAGCAGTCCCGGCAGGGTCCACTCCTACAATGAGCAGTTCTTC
18	TRBJ2-6	TRBD1	many	TRBV19	CASRVRGTGYPGANVLTF	TGTGCCAGTAGGGTTAGGGGGACAGGATACCCTGGGGCCAACGTCCTGACTTTC
13	TRBJ1-1	NA	NA	TRBV2	CASRGQMNTEAFF	TGTGCCAGCAGAGGACAGATGAACACTGAAGCTTTCTTT
16	TRBJ1-6	TRBD1	many	TRBV20-1	CSARVKQGALGSPLHF	TGCAGTGCTAGGGTAAAACAGGGGGCTTTAGGCTCACCCCTCCACTTT
12	TRBJ2-5	NA	NA	TRBV2	CASSGTQETQYF	TGTGCCAGCAGCGGGACACAAGAGACCCAGTACTTC
16	TRBJ2-2	TRBD2	many	TRBV24-1	CATSDLRRGGTGELFF	TGTGCCACCAGTGATTTGCGGCGGGGGGGCACCGGGGAGCTGTTTTTT
15	TRBJ2-7	TRBD2	many	TRBV7-8	CASSSGLAGGVEQYF	TGTGCCAGCAGCTCCGGACTAGCGGGAGGAGTTGAGCAGTACTTC
14	TRBJ2-7	NA	many	TRBV28	CASSPTLGGREQYF	TGTGCCAGCAGTCCGACGCTAGGCGGTAGGGAGCAGTACTTC